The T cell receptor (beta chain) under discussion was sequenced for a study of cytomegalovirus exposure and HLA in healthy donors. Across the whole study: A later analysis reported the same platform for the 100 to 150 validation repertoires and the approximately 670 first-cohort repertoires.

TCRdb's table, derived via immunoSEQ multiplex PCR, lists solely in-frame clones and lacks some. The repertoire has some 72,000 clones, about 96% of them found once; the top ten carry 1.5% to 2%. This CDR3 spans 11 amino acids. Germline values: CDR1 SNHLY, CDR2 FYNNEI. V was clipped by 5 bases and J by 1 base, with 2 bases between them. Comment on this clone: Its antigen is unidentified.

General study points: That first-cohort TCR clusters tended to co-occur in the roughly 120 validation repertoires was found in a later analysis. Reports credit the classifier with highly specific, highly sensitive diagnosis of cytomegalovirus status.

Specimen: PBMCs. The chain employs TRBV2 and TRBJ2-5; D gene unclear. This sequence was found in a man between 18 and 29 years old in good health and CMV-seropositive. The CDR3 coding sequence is TGTGCCAGCAGTCTCCAAGAGACCCAGTACTTC. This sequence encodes CASSLQETQYF.